The clone carrying this T cell receptor (beta chain) was seen only once. Its antigen is unknown. This sample was included in a study of cytomegalovirus exposure and HLA in healthy donors. Study results and caveats: According to a later analysis, most TCR beta chains associated with CMV appeared HLA-restricted. Sequencing likely caused a cluster of highly shared sequence variants. Available immune exposure information covered CMV serostatus only.

Vbeta (60) and Jbeta (13) primers were used in the PCR. Sequencing was performed with immunoSEQ multiplex PCR; in TCRdb, only in-frame clones are kept and a portion is missing. The data show about 230,000 clones, about 88% seen once. The germline V gene has CDR1 LNHNV and CDR2 YYDKDF (reference sequence). With 2 bases removed from V and 1 base from J, the gap between germline ends came to 10 bases. There are 15 residues in the CDR3. This clonotype was sampled from a girl under 10 years old in good health and CMV-seronegative. The chain is built from TRBV15 and TRBJ2-3, with D possibly being TRBD2 (5 bases). Sequencing was carried out using PBMCs. The CDR3 region is CATSRYSVGTDTQYF. As DNA, the CDR3 is TGTGCCACCAGCAGATATAGCGTGGGCACAGATACGCAGTATTTT.